This TCR beta chain stems from a study of blood T cell repertoires in COVID-19. For the study at large: The United States, Italy and Spain provided the acute and convalescent COVID-19 samples.

Some clones are missing from TCRdb's copy, which holds only in-frame ones; the method was immunoSEQ multiplex PCR. The table shows around 150,000 clones, with approximately 87% occurring only once. During active infection, Seattle patients enrolled and were then monitored through disease. Sequencing used peripheral blood. The source of this sequence is a woman in her 70s with COVID-19, enrolled during active disease.

CDR3 sequence (DNA): TGCAGTGCTAGTTTCTGGAACACTGAAGCTTTCTTT. This sequence encodes CSASFWNTEAFF. The chain carries TRBV20-1 and TRBJ1-1, with D unresolved. This CDR3 comprises 12 residues. The V gene's germline CDR1 is DFQATT and CDR2 SNEGSKA (reference sequence). V was cut by 3 bases and J by 1 base, with 6 bases left in between.